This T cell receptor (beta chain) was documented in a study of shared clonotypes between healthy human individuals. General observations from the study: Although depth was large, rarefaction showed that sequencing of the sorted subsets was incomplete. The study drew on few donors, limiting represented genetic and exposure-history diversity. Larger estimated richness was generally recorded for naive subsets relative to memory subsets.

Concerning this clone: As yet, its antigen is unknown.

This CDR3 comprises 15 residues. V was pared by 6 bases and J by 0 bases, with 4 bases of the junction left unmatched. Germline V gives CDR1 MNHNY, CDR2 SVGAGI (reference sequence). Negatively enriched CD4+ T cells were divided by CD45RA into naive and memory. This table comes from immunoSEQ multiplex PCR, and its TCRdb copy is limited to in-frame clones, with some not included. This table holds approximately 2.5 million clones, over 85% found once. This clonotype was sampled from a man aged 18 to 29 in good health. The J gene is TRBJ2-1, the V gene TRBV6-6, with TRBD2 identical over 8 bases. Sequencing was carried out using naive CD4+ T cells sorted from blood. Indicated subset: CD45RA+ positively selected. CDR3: CASRTSGSSYNEQFF. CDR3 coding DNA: TGTGCCAGCAGAACTAGCGGAAGCTCCTACAATGAGCAGTTCTTC.